This paragraph reports one T cell receptor beta chain. The antigen remains unidentified. This CDR3 has 12 residues. The V gene lost 3 bases and the J gene lost 5 bases, with 10 bases spanning the gap. CDR1 is DFQATT and CDR2 is SNEGSKA in the germline V gene (reference sequence). These data belong to a study of T cell responses to AZD1222 COVID-19 vaccine. Study results and limitations: Samples come after the peak T cell response, not at day 14. In the spike-specific TCR repertoire, nearly half reportedly target unmutated variant regions.

Sequencing was performed with immunoSEQ multiplex PCR; in TCRdb, only in-frame clones are kept and a portion is missing. Of around 130,000 clones listed, approximately 92% are singletons. The sequencing used peripheral blood, collected 28 days after the second AZD1222 dose. The chain is built from TRBV20-1 and TRBJ1-1; possible D gene TRBD1, 6 bases. The TCR sequence derives from an adult who received the AZD1222 COVID-19 vaccine. The DNA of the CDR3 is TGCAGTGCTAGTCGTCAGGGGACTGAAGCTTTCTTT. It encodes CSASRQGTEAFF.